The clone carrying this T cell receptor beta chain was picked up one time. The antigen remains undetermined. This sample is part of a study of T cell responses to AZD1222 COVID-19 vaccine. The CDR3 is made up of 11 amino acids. Germline V gene lookup returns CDR1 DFQATT and CDR2 SNEGSKA (reference sequence). The V and J ends lost 7 bases and 5 bases respectively, with 11 bases between them. Whole-study results and caveats: Spike regions recognized by vaccine-associated CD4 TCRs spanned the protein, led by 160-218 and 743-854. Donors in the cohort were predominantly white British and more often female, and clonal diversity was possibly underestimated.

Analysis merged second doses at about 4 or about 12 weeks. Sequenced by immunoSEQ multiplex PCR; TCRdb stores in-frame clones only, minus some. Here the sample spans roughly 180,000 clones, roughly nine tenths being singletons. The sample here was peripheral blood, taken 28 days after the second AZD1222 dose. The J gene is TRBJ2-5, the V gene TRBV20-1; D is possibly TRBD1 (5 bases). The receptor comes from an adult who received the AZD1222 COVID-19 vaccine. CDR3 protein: CSEAGQETQYF. The CDR3 DNA sequence: TGCAGTGAGGCAGGGCAGGAGACCCAGTACTTC.